The next 7 T cell receptor beta chains were all read from a single sample in a study of blood T cell repertoires in COVID-19. Assay used: immunoSEQ multiplex PCR; TCRdb lists only in-frame clones, some missing. This table has roughly 330,000 clones, 80% to 90% appearing once. Source material: PBMCs or T cells enriched from blood (not recorded which). The receptors were gathered from a woman aged 30 to 39 who had recovered from COVID-19.

CDR3 bases: TGTGCCAGCAGCCAAGAGGGTAGCGGGGGAGAAGATACGCAGTATTTT. This encodes CASSQEGSGGEDTQYF. The chain is built from TRBV3-1 (or the pseudogene TRBV3-2) and TRBJ2-3; TRBD2 agrees at 9 bases. Per the germline V gene, CDR1 is LGHDT and CDR2 is YNNKEL (reference sequence). V dropped 0 bases and J dropped 5; count of bases not matched to a gene: 6. The CDR3 is 16 amino acids.

The chain uses TRBV30 and TRBJ1-6; 7 bases are shared with TRBD1. Trimming took 4 bases from V and 3 from J; bases not matched to a gene: 9. Per the germline V gene, CDR1 is GTSNPN and CDR2 is SVGIG (reference sequence). The CDR3 length is 16 residues. The CDR3 reads CAWTRQGHLYNSPLHF. CDR3 in DNA: TGTGCCTGGACCCGACAGGGTCACCTCTATAATTCACCCCTCCACTTT.

This clone showed up just a few times. This rearrangement joins TRBV28 to TRBJ1-2; TRBD1 agrees at 10 bases. CDR3 length equals 13 residues. Germline CDR1 and CDR2: MDHEN and SYDVKM. Losses at the gene ends were 6 bases for V and 8 bases for J; bases not matched to a gene: 6. The CDR3 loop is CASRTGTGEGYTF. The CDR3 DNA is TGTGCCAGCAGGACCGGGACAGGGGAGGGCTACACCTTC.

This chain connects TRBV2 to TRBJ1-5; 10 bases are shared with TRBD1. The CDR3 runs to 18 residues. Unmatched junction bases numbered 10, after V lost 2 bases and J lost 3 bases. CDR1 is SNHLY and CDR2 is FYNNEI in the germline V gene. This chain's CDR3 is CASSEPDRGLLINQPQHF. The CDR3, as DNA: TGTGCCAGCAGTGAACCGGACAGGGGGTTGTTAATCAATCAGCCCCAGCATTTT.

The chain combines TRBV3-1 (or the pseudogene TRBV3-2) with TRBJ2-1; 11 bases are a match to TRBD2. This CDR3 is built from 15 residues. CDR1 is LGHDT, CDR2 YNNKEL, per germline (reference sequence). V gave up 6 bases and J gave up 8 bases; unmatched junction bases: 9. CDR3 residues: CASSRNSGGVDEQFF. The CDR3 DNA reads as TGTGCCAGCAGTCGCAATAGCGGGGGGGTGGATGAGCAGTTCTTC.

The J gene is TRBJ1-2, the V gene TRBV2; 7 bases are a match to TRBD1. The CDR3 is 12 residues long. After removal of 6 bases from V and 7 bases from J, the junction contained 5 bases not matched to a gene. Germline V gene sequence: CDR1 SNHLY, CDR2 FYNNEI. CDR3 amino acids: CASSPDRVGYTF. CDR3 nucleotide sequence: TGTGCCAGCAGCCCTGACAGGGTTGGCTACACCTTC.

This chain joins TRBV20-1 and TRBJ2-3; D is unresolved. The V gene lost 3 bases and the J gene lost 2 bases, with 3 bases spanning the gap. The CDR3 runs 11 residues. The germline V gene has CDR1 DFQATT and CDR2 SNEGSKA (reference sequence). As DNA, the CDR3 is TGCAGTGCTAGCTTCACAGATACGCAGTATTTT. It codes for CSASFTDTQYF.